This TCR beta chain was profiled in a study of identical twins. V lost 4 bases and J 6 bases, leaving 6 bases between the germline ends. Germline lookup yields CDR1 KGHDR and CDR2 SFDVKD. This CDR3 spans 12 amino acids. As regards this clonotype: Antigen specificity is unknown.

TCRdb re-called the 5' RACE reads with MiXCR, one entry per CDR3 protein. The top ten hold under 2% of the sample, which has around 960,000 distinct CDR3 sequences, 10% to 15% seen once. Study observations and caveats: Among monozygotic twins, out-of-frame TCR alpha sharing exceeded what models predicted. Part of the zero-insertion signal could reflect confounding by invariant MAIT and iNKT cells.

The same sample was also studied in work on yellow fever vaccine responses in identical twins.

The sequenced sample was PBMCs. V and J are TRBV24-1 and TRBJ2-1; D ambiguous. This TCR was recovered from a woman aged 18-29 years in good health. CDR3 coding DNA: TGTGCCACCAGTGAGCGGACCAATGAGCAGTTCTTC. Protein sequence: CATSERTNEQFF.